Following are 20 T cell receptor beta chains from one sample sequenced in a study of blood T cell repertoires in COVID-19. Repertoires were generated with immunoSEQ multiplex PCR, while TCRdb's copy carries only in-frame clones and drops some. The sample holds over 150,000 clones; about 88% are singletons and the top ten take about 18%. The specimen sequenced was peripheral blood. The source of these receptors is a man over 45 with COVID-19, enrolled during active disease.

J is TRBJ1-2 and V is TRBV5-4, with D perhaps TRBD1 (5 bases). Germline V gives CDR1 SGHNT, CDR2 YYREEE (reference sequence). The V gene lost 4 bases and the J gene lost 4 bases, with 11 bases spanning the gap. This CDR3 region has 13 residues. CDR3 DNA: TGTGCCAGCAGCCCGGGGGGAGGCTATGGCTACACCTTC. Its protein is CASSPGGGYGYTF.

Here the CDR3 reads CASSQAAGPNTEAFF. CDR3 nucleotides: TGCGCCAGCAGCCAGGCCGCGGGGCCTAACACTGAAGCTTTCTTT. The V gene is TRBV4-1, the J gene TRBJ1-1; weak D call: TRBD1 (5 bases). Trimming removed 3 bases from V and 2 bases from J, with 13 bases in between. This CDR3 spans 15 amino acids. Germline V gene data show CDR1 as MGHRA and CDR2 as YSYEKL.

The chain recombines TRBV19 with TRBJ2-1, with D perhaps TRBD1 (8 bases). The germline V and J ends were trimmed by 6 bases and 9 bases, with 24 bases remaining between them. Germline V gene sequence: CDR1 LNHDA, CDR2 SQIVND (reference sequence). This CDR3 region has 16 residues. CDR3 in DNA: TGTGCCAGTAGCCTCCTACAGGGGGGGGCTAGAGGTGAGCAGTTCTTC. Amino acids: CASSLLQGGARGEQFF.

V is TRBV6-2 or TRBV6-3 and J is TRBJ1-1, with TRBD1 identical over 7 bases. The germline gives CDR1 MNHEY, CDR2 SVGEGT. Unmatched junction bases numbered 8, after V lost 6 bases and J lost 10 bases. This CDR3 is built from 12 residues. CDR3 nucleotides: TGTGCCAGCAGCCGGACAGGAATGAGAGCTTTCTTT. This codes for CASSRTGMRAFF.

V gene TRBV6-2 or TRBV6-3 combines with J gene TRBJ2-2; 7 bases match TRBD1. The CDR3 runs to 15 residues. Germline-derived CDR1 and CDR2 are MNHEY and SVGEGT. J was trimmed by 4 bases and V by 4 bases; bases with no gene match: 6. The CDR3 spells CASSSQGFRTGELFF. The CDR3 nucleotides read TGTGCCAGCAGTTCACAGGGGTTTCGCACCGGGGAGCTGTTTTTT.

The chain's CDR3 is CASSPDRVHSYEQYF. CDR3 sequence (DNA): TGTGCCAGCAGCCCTGACAGGGTGCACTCCTACGAGCAGTACTTC. This chain connects TRBV7-9 to TRBJ2-7, with TRBD1 matching 7 bases. J gave up 0 bases and V 5 bases, and 7 bases lay outside the gene matches. This CDR3 has 15 residues. Germline V gene data show CDR1 as SEHNR and CDR2 as FQNEAQ (reference sequence). The full variable domain, in which reference TRBV7-9 and TRBJ2-7 provide the parts outside the CDR3, is DTGVSQNPRHKITKRGQNVTFRCDPISEHNRLYWYRQTLGQGPEFLTYFQNEAQLEKSRLLSDRFSAERPKGSFSTLEIQRTEQGDSAMYLCASSPDRVHSYEQYFGPGTRLTVT.

This clone was counted once. J is TRBJ1-1 and V is TRBV27, with D maybe TRBD1 (6 bases). Germline CDR1 is MNHEY and CDR2 is SMNVEV (reference sequence). V was pared by 4 bases and J by 1 base, with 19 bases between. The CDR3 totals 17 residues. This chain's CDR3 is CASSSRSVQGKNTEAFF. The CDR3 DNA follows: TGTGCCAGCAGTTCACGATCGGTACAGGGAAAGAACACTGAAGCTTTCTTT.

The chain has TRBV19 and TRBJ2-3, with a possible D match to TRBD2 (6 bases). The V gene lost 5 bases and the J gene lost 0 bases, with 15 bases spanning the gap. The CDR3 contains 16 residues. CDR1 and CDR2 from the germline V gene are LNHDA and SQIVND (reference sequence). DNA for the CDR3: TGTGCCAGTAGTGATGAGCGGGTGCGGAGCACAGATACGCAGTATTTT. Translating gives CASSDERVRSTDTQYF.

This sequence joins TRBV19 and TRBJ1-1; 11 bases are shared with TRBD1. Germline CDR1 and CDR2: LNHDA and SQIVND (reference sequence). The trim removed 3 bases at V and 3 bases at J, leaving 9 bases unmatched. The CDR3 covers 17 residues. CDR3 DNA: TGTGCCAGTAGTATTTGGACAGGGGGCCGTGGAGACACTGAAGCTTTCTTT. Its protein product is CASSIWTGGRGDTEAFF.

This chain connects TRBV9 to TRBJ1-2; a weak D match, TRBD1 (6 bases). Germline V gene lookup returns CDR1 SGDLS and CDR2 YYNGEE. The V end lost 4 bases, the J end lost 3 bases, and 16 bases lay between the germline ends. The CDR3 consists of 15 residues. Here the CDR3 DNA reads TGTGCCAGCAGCCCCGGGCAGGGGAACGACTATGGCTACACCTTC. It yields the protein CASSPGQGNDYGYTF.

The J gene is TRBJ2-1, the V gene TRBV7-8; no clear D. V lost 1 base and J lost 2, with 9 bases in between. Germline V gene lookup returns CDR1 SGHVS and CDR2 FQNEAQ. The CDR3 consists of 15 residues. The CDR3 is CASSLGRPTYNEQFF. CDR3 in DNA: TGTGCCAGCAGCTTAGGGCGGCCCACCTACAATGAGCAGTTCTTC.

The chain couples TRBV7-3 to TRBJ2-2; 9 nucleotides align to TRBD1. The CDR3 covers 17 residues. Trimming took 5 bases from V and 7 from J; bases not matched to a gene: 14. Germline V gives CDR1 SGHTA, CDR2 FQGTGA. The CDR3 spells CASSLRPGQGRFGELFF. The DNA for the CDR3 is TGTGCCAGCAGCCTGAGGCCGGGACAGGGACGTTTCGGGGAGCTGTTTTTT.

The J gene is TRBJ2-3, the V gene TRBV5-1; tentatively, D is TRBD2 (5 bases). The V and J ends lost 4 bases and 0 bases respectively, with 12 bases between them. The germline gives CDR1 SGHRS, CDR2 YFSETQ. This CDR3 comprises 15 residues. The CDR3 DNA reads as TGCGCCAGCAGCACCGGATCGGGGAGCACAGATACGCAGTATTTT. This gives the protein CASSTGSGSTDTQYF.

This clone was seen just once. This chain connects TRBV25-1 to TRBJ1-6; tentatively, D is TRBD1 (6 bases). CDR1 and CDR2 from the germline V gene are MGHDK and SYGVNS. The CDR3 extends over 17 amino acids. V lost 6 bases and J lost 7, with 22 bases in between. CDR3 DNA sequence: TGTGCCAGCAGAGCTACTTTGACAGGCCGCGTGAATTCACCCCTCCACTTT. This encodes CASRATLTGRVNSPLHF. The variable domain in full, with the rest retrieved from reference TRBV25-1 and TRBJ1-6, is EADIYQTPRYLVIGTGKKITLECSQTMGHDKMYWYQQDPGMELHLIHYSYGVNSTEKGDLSSESTVSRIRTEHFPLTLESARPSHTSQYLCASRATLTGRVNSPLHFGNGTRLTVT.

CDR3 coding DNA: TGTGCCAGCAGCGGACTAGCGGGCGAACCGCACAAACTAAACACAGATACGCAGTATTTT. Translation: CASSGLAGEPHKLNTDTQYF. The gene calls are TRBV13 and TRBJ2-3; 11 positions agree with TRBD2. J lost 2 bases, V lost 5 bases, and 18 bases had no gene match. CDR3 length: 20 amino acids. CDR1 PRHDT and CDR2 FYEKMQ come from the germline V gene (reference sequence).

The chain links TRBV24-1 to TRBJ2-7; the match to TRBD2 covers 9 bases. The J segment lost 5 bases and the V segment lost 12 bases, leaving 10 bases of the junction unmatched. Germline V lookup: CDR1 KGHDR, CDR2 SFDVKD. CDR3 size: 13 residues. In DNA form, the CDR3 reads TGTGCCGGCGGGGGGGGGCTTGGGAACGAGCAGTACTTC. Its protein is CAGGGGLGNEQYF.

There are a few counts of this clone. This chain uses TRBV15 with TRBJ2-2, with TRBD1 matching 7 bases. The CDR3 sequence is 16 residues long. V dropped 6 bases and J dropped 3; count of bases not matched to a gene: 10. The germline V gene has CDR1 LNHNV and CDR2 YYDKDF (reference sequence). Here the CDR3 reads CATRKTGIGDTGELFF. In DNA, the CDR3 is TGTGCCACCAGGAAGACAGGGATCGGGGACACCGGGGAGCTGTTTTTT.

This clone turned up a few times. This chain joins TRBV5-6 and TRBJ2-2, with 7 bases fitting TRBD1. V lost 1 base, J lost 4 bases, and 4 bases stayed unmatched. CDR1 and CDR2 from the germline V gene are SGHDT and YYEEEE. This CDR3 spans 15 amino acids. This CDR3 is CASSLIHRGTGELFF. The DNA of the CDR3 is TGTGCCAGCAGCTTGATCCACAGGGGCACCGGGGAGCTGTTTTTT.

The CDR3 is CASSLLAEETQYF. The CDR3 nucleotides read TGTGCCAGCAGTTTGCTTGCAGAAGAGACCCAGTACTTC. This chain joins TRBV12-3 or TRBV12-4 and TRBJ2-5, with D unclear. Trimming took off 3 bases at V and 3 bases at J, with 8 bases between the two ends. The CDR3 has 13 residues.

The table lists this clone with a count of one. The V gene is TRBV19, the J gene TRBJ2-6; possible D gene TRBD2, 9 bases. The CDR3 spans 19 residues. Deletions cut 6 bases from V and 2 bases from J, with 23 bases between. Looked up from germline, CDR1 is LNHDA and CDR2 is SQIVND (reference sequence). The CDR3 sequence: CASSGQGRREGTGANVLTF. For the CDR3, the DNA is TGTGCCAGTAGCGGACAGGGAAGGCGGGAGGGGACTGGGGCCAACGTCCTGACTTTC. The variable domain in full, completed from reference TRBV19 and TRBJ2-6, reads DGGITQSPKYLFRKEGQNVTLSCEQNLNHDAMYWYRQDPGQGLRLIYYSQIVNDFQKGDIAEGYSVSREKKESFPLTVTSAQKNPTAFYLCASSGQGRREGTGANVLTFGAGSRLTVL.